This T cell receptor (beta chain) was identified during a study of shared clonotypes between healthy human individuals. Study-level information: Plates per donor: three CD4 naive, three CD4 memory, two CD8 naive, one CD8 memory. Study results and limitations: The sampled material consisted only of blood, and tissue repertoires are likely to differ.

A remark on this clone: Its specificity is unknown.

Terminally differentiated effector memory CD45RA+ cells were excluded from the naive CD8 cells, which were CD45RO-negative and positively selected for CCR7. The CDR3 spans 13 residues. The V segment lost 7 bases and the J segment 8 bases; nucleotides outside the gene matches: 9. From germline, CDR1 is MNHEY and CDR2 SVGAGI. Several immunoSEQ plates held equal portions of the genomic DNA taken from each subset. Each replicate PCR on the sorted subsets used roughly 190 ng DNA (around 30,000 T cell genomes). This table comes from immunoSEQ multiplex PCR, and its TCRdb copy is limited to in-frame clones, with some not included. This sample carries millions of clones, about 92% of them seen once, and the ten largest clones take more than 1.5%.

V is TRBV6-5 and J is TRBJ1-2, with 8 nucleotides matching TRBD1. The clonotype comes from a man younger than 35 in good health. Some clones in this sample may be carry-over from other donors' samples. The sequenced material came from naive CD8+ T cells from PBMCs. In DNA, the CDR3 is TGTGCCAGCAAGGACAGGGCGTTTGACGGCTACACCTTC. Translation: CASKDRAFDGYTF.